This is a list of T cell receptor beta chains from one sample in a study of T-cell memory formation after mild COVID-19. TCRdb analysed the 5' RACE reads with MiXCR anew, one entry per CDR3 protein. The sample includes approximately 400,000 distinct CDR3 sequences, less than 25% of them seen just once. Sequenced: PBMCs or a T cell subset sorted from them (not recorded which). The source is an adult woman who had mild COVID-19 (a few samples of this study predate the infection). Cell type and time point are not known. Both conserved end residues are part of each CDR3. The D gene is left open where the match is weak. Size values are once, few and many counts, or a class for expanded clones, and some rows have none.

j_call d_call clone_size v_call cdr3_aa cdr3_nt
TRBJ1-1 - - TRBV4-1 CASSQEGFVGFTEAFF TGCGCCAGCAGCCAAGAAGGGTTTGTGGGCTTCACTGAAGCTTTCTTT
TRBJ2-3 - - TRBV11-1 CASSFLSTRTDTQYF TGTGCCAGCAGCTTCCTCTCTACCCGCACAGATACGCAGTATTTT
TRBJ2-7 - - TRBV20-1 CSARGTVYEQYF TGCAGTGCTAGAGGGACCGTCTACGAGCAGTACTTC
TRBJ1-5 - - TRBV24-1 CATSDSSGRSQHF TGTGCCACCAGTGATTCATCAGGCCGATCCCAGCATTTT
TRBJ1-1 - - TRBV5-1 CASSFGDDTEAFF TGCGCCAGCAGTTTCGGAGACGACACTGAAGCTTTCTTT
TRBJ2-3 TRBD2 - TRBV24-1 CATGTSPTDTQYF TGTGCCACAGGGACTAGTCCTACAGATACGCAGTATTTT
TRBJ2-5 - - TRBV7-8 CASSLGPSRTKETQYF TGTGCCAGCAGCTTAGGACCCTCGAGGACAAAAGAGACCCAGTACTTC
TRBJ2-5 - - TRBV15 CATSRQEKETQYF TGTGCCACCAGCAGACAGGAGAAAGAGACCCAGTACTTC
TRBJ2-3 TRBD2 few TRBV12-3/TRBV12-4 CASAQFSGFTDTQYF TGTGCCAGCGCCCAGTTTAGCGGGTTCACAGATACGCAGTATTTT
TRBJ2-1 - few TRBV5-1 CASSSLDGNNEQFF TGCGCCAGCAGCTCGCTGGACGGGAACAATGAGCAGTTCTTC
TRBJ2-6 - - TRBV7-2 CASSYRNSGANVLTF TGTGCCAGCAGCTATAGGAATTCTGGGGCCAACGTCCTGACTTTC
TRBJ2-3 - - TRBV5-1 CASSALFGDTQYF TGCGCCAGCAGCGCCCTGTTTGGGGATACGCAGTATTTT
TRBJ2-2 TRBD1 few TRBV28 CASSSPRDRNTGELFF TGTGCCAGCAGTTCACCCCGGGACAGAAACACCGGGGAGCTGTTTTTT
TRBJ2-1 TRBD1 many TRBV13 CASSPGGGNEQFF TGTGCCAGCAGCCCAGGGGGCGGGAATGAGCAGTTCTTC
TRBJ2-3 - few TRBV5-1 CASSTRGDTQYF TGCGCCAGCAGCACTAGAGGGGATACGCAGTATTTT
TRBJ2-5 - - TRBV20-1 CSAQQETQYF TGCAGTGCTCAGCAAGAGACCCAGTACTTC
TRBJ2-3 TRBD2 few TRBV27 CASSGGWVAGGPVGTQYF TGTGCCAGCAGTGGGGGCTGGGTAGCGGGGGGGCCTGTTGGTACGCAGTATTTT
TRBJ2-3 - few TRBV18 CASSPAIPQSTDTQYF TGTGCCAGCTCACCAGCAATCCCCCAGAGCACAGATACGCAGTATTTT
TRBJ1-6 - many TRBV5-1 CASSPSTENSPLHF TGCGCCAGCAGCCCGTCGACGGAGAATTCACCCCTCCACTTT
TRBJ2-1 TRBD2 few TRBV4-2 CASRRTSGSNEQFF TGTGCCAGCAGGAGGACTAGCGGGAGCAATGAGCAGTTCTTC
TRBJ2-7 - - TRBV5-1 CASSELQGASYEQYF TGCGCCAGCAGCGAACTACAGGGCGCCTCCTACGAGCAGTACTTC
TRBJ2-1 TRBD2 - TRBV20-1 CSGTSGSGGYNEQFF TGCAGTGGTACTAGCGGGAGCGGGGGCTACAATGAGCAGTTCTTC
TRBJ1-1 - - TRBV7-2 CASRLGRKNTEAFF TGTGCCAGCAGACTAGGACGGAAGAACACTGAAGCTTTCTTT
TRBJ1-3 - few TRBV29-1 CSVEGSSGNTIYF TGCAGCGTTGAAGGTAGCTCTGGAAACACCATATATTTT
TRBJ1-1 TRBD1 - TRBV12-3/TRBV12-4 CASSWTGGVITEAFF TGTGCCAGCAGTTGGACAGGGGGCGTAATCACTGAAGCTTTCTTT
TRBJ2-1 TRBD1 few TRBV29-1 CSVLTGTYNEQFF TGCAGCGTTTTGACAGGGACCTACAATGAGCAGTTCTTC
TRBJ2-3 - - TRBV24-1 CATSVQGTDTQYF TGTGCCACCAGTGTCCAGGGCACAGATACGCAGTATTTT
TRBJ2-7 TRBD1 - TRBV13 CASSFQGARYEQYF TGTGCCAGCAGCTTTCAGGGGGCTCGCTACGAGCAGTACTTC
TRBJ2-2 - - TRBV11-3 CASRRQANTGELFF TGTGCCAGCAGGAGACAGGCGAACACCGGGGAGCTGTTTTTT
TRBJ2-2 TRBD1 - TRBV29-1 CSVTGTGGRNTGELFF TGCAGCGTCACCGGGACAGGGGGAAGGAACACCGGGGAGCTGTTTTTT
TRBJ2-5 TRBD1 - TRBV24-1 CATSDSGTAEETQYF TGTGCCACCAGTGATTCCGGGACAGCAGAAGAGACCCAGTACTTC
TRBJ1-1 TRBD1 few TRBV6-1 CASSAGQGLTEAFF TGTGCCAGCAGTGCGGGACAGGGACTCACTGAAGCTTTCTTT
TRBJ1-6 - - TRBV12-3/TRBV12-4 CASSAGQISSYNSPLHF TGTGCCAGCAGTGCGGGGCAGATAAGCTCCTATAATTCACCCCTCCACTTT
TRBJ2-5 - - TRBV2 CASSAGWETQYF TGTGCCAGCAGTGCAGGTTGGGAGACCCAGTACTTC
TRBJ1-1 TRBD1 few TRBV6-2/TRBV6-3 CASFGRGGGAGYTEAFF TGTGCCAGCTTTGGGCGCGGAGGGGGCGCGGGATACACTGAAGCTTTCTTT